What follows describes a single T cell receptor beta chain. Patients in Seattle were enrolled during active infection, then followed longitudinally. Trimming cost V 1 base and J 5 bases; bases outside gene matches: 2. The CDR3 is 16 residues long. Germline assignment: CDR1 SNHLY and CDR2 FYNNEI. This record comes from a study of blood T cell repertoires in COVID-19. Study summary: Sites in the United States, Italy and Spain provided acute and convalescent COVID-19 samples. Sources were T cells, B-cell-depleted T cells, or PBMCs; the material itself was cDNA or gDNA.

In the study's own analysis: Reference gene primer amplification gave nucleated cell count estimates. Method: immunoSEQ multiplex PCR; TCRdb's copy keeps in-frame clones and lacks some. For V, J and clone size, that table is used; D and trimming come from the DNA. The sample consists of approximately 140,000 clones, 88% of them appearing once. Sequencing was done on a sample of peripheral blood. The source is a human donor with COVID-19, enrolled during active disease. The donor label of this sample is uncertain. The chain recombines TRBV2 with TRBJ2-5; TRBD2 agrees at 15 bases. CDR3 sequence: CASSEGTSGRGETQYF. CDR3 nucleotide sequence: TGTGCCAGCAGTGAAGGGACTAGCGGGAGGGGTGAGACCCAGTACTTC.